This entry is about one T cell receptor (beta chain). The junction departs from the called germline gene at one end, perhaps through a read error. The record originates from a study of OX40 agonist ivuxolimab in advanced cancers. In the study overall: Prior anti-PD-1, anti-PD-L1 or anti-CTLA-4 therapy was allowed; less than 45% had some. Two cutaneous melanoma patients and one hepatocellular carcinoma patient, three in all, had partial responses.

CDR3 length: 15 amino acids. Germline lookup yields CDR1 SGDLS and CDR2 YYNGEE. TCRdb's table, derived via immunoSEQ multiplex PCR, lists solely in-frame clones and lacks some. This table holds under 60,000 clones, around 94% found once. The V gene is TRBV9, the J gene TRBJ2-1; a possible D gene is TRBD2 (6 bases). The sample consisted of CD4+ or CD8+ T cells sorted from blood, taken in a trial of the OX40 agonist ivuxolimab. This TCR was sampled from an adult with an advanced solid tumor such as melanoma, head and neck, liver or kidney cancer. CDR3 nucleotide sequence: TGTGCCAGCACCGTAGATGCTAGCGACTACAATGAGCAGTTCTTC. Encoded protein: CASTVDASDYNEQFF.